The entry below describes one T cell receptor beta chain. This specimen comes from a study of control samples from healthy donors and cancer patients. Only in-frame clones appear in the TCRdb table, and some are missing; sequencing was by immunoSEQ multiplex PCR. The sample records 140,000 or so clones, more than 85% being singletons. The sequence was collected from a man aged 25-40 years in good health. The material sequenced was blood.

The CDR3 is CASSQGAATTNEKLFF. The CDR3 DNA is TGCGCCAGCAGCCAGGGTGCGGCTACAACTAATGAAAAACTGTTTTTT. The V call is TRBV5-1, the J call TRBJ1-4; D may be TRBD1 (5 bases). CDR1 is SGHRS, CDR2 YFSETQ, per germline. The CDR3 spans 16 residues. V lost 4 bases, J lost 0 bases, and 13 bases lay in between.